This T cell receptor (beta chain) was observed in a study of blood T cell repertoires in COVID-19. As for the study in general: In each case, the material was cDNA or gDNA derived from T cells, B-cell-depleted T cells, or PBMCs.

The sample holds many counts of this clone. This CDR3 region has 15 residues. Germline V gene sequence: CDR1 KGHSH, CDR2 LQKENI. Trimming took off 3 bases at V and 2 bases at J, with 11 bases between the two ends. The data were produced by immunoSEQ multiplex PCR, yet TCRdb's version contains in-frame clones alone and is incomplete. Among 160,000 or so clones listed, 85% to 95% were seen once. In Seattle, patients joined the study during active infection and were tracked longitudinally. The V and J genes are TRBV18 and TRBJ1-5; no firm D call. Specimen: peripheral blood. This clonotype originated in a woman aged 55-69 years with COVID-19, enrolled during active disease. This CDR3 reads CASSPQSAGNQPQHF. The CDR3 coding sequence is TGTGCCAGCTCACCTCAAAGTGCGGGCAATCAGCCCCAGCATTTT.